This T cell receptor beta chain is from a study of blood T cell repertoires in COVID-19. Study information: Whether acute or convalescent, the COVID-19 samples came from the United States, Italy and Spain. PBMCs, B-cell-depleted T cells, or T cells were the source of the cDNA or gDNA that made up the material.

Authors' analysis steps: Reference gene primers were amplified, and this amplification served to estimate nucleated cell counts. Sequenced by immunoSEQ multiplex PCR; TCRdb stores in-frame clones only, minus some. V and J calls plus clone size are reproduced from that table; the DNA served to infer D and trimming. The sample has about 160,000 clones, around 74% seen once. V shed 5 bases and J 3 bases; nucleotides not matched to a gene: 7. From germline, CDR1 is SGHAT and CDR2 FQNNGV. The CDR3 extends over 16 amino acids. Many counts were recorded for this clone. This receptor was taken from a man aged 65 to 79 with acute or convalescent COVID-19. Sample: peripheral blood. V is TRBV11-2 and J is TRBJ1-1; 12 nucleotides match TRBD1. CDR3 sequence: CASSPGTGGLDTEAFF. In DNA form, the CDR3 reads TGTGCCAGCAGCCCCGGGACAGGGGGCTTGGACACTGAAGCTTTCTTT.